Here is one TCR beta chain with its context. There is no known antigen for this receptor. No much larger clone is present one base from it, and per-base qualities are unavailable. Any patient with an uncontrolled infection, another autoimmune disease, pregnancy or lactation was excluded. Diagnoses relied on clinical symptoms, serum thyroxine and TRAb, thyroid ultrasound and orbital computed tomography. Total RNA was extracted using Trizol reagent, and RNA quality was assessed on an Agilent 2100 Bioanalyzer. These data belong to a study of T cells in Graves' hyperthyroidism and ophthalmopathy (dated by TCRdb to the late 2010s). In the study overall: A discovery cohort of about a hundred patients, 43 with Graves' ophthalmopathy and 55 to 60 with stable Graves' hyperthyroidism, was used to find distinguishing TCR V-J signatures. Whether ophthalmopathy could be predicted prospectively was tested in an independent validation cohort made up of roughly 20 hyperthyroidism patients plus 17 patients who later progressed to ophthalmopathy. The roughly 100 discovery patients were randomly divided into training and test sets at a 7:3 ratio. In addition, the study compared T-cell repertoires in thyroid tissue and in blood from six Graves' hyperthyroidism patients. After blood sampling, hyperthyroidism patients were treated with methimazole at a starting dose of 30 mg daily, and ophthalmopathy patients were treated with high-dose intravenous methylprednisolone. The paper describes TCR Vbeta CDR3 sequencing of 140 or so peripheral blood samples, made up of 43 ophthalmopathy patients, approximately 76 hyperthyroidism patients and about 17 progressor patients. Results the study describes overall, beyond this receptor: No statistical method was used to fix the sample size in advance, and group allocation was not hidden from the investigators. A model built on a 13 V-J signature distinguished ophthalmopathy from stable hyperthyroidism, reaching around 87% sensitivity and around 81% specificity in cross-validation and 80%/75% in testing. In validation, progression to ophthalmopathy was predicted by the model with nearly 71% sensitivity and 72% to 80% specificity, a median of approximately 6.5 months before onset. Most expanded thyroid clonotypes (frequency above 0.001) were also detected in blood, a finding suggesting that blood repertoires may reflect thyroid immune responses.

The junction carries 4 bases between V and J, which are trimmed by 1 base and 7 bases respectively. The CDR3 measures 11 amino acids from cysteine to phenylalanine. Only the CDR3 part of the read is kept: 33 bases, read in frame from the first base. From a lookup of the germline V gene (reference sequence), CDR1 and CDR2 are SEHNR and FQNEAQ. The TCR beta CDR3 regions were amplified from the RNA transcripts. A first-round RT-PCR of the TCR CDR3 used the HTBI primer set with the Qiagen OneStep RT-PCR kit. The libraries were constructed in a second round of multiplex PCR and then size-selected and purified. The libraries were sequenced on an Illumina HiSeq2000 using paired-end 100 bp reads. In the authors' own workflow: SOAPnuke was used to process the raw data, removing reads that contained adapters or uncalled bases, had a mean Phred below 15, or lacked an exact match to the constant primer or identifier. High-quality paired reads were merged using COPE v1.2.5, and each unique nucleotide sequence was defined as a clonotype. MiTCR v1.1 was used to align the clonotypes against IMGT TRBV, TRBD and TRBJ reference segments. The analysis included only V-J combinations with a frequency above 0.0001, which together covered 99% to 99.2% of the repertoires. A TCS score was defined as the ratio between F50 (clonal expansion) and ExV (chaos), using BLOSUM62-based TCRdist between CDR3 peptides within each V-J. Welch's t-statistics and random forest reduced around 550 V-J features to roughly 13, which were used in a naive Bayes classifier (R e1071). Thyroid-blood repertoire similarity was quantified with the Morisita-Horn index. TCRdb handled the public reads itself, with Q25 trimming in fastp and clone calling in MiXCR, and kept productive beta chains. Under each unique CDR3 protein, matching rows form one entry showing the most common genes and DNA. None of the V and J calls come from the authors' own analysis; TCRdb made them. A total of around 620,000 distinct CDR3 sequences appear in this sample, around 46% of them only once. The top ten hold under 20% of the sample.

This sequence originates from an adult woman with Graves' disease, either hyperthyroidism or ophthalmopathy (not recorded which). Sequencing was performed on peripheral blood or thyroid tissue (not recorded which). This sequence uses TRBV7-9 and TRBJ1-2; the D gene lacks a confident call. The bases read TGTGCCAGCAGCTTAGTCCCTGGCTACACCTTC. Translated, it gives CASSLVPGYTF.